This T cell receptor beta chain was identified during a study of OX40 agonist ivuxolimab in advanced cancers. TCRdb's table, derived via immunoSEQ multiplex PCR, lists solely in-frame clones and lacks some. The table shows about 45,000 clones, with about 89% occurring only once. V lost 0 bases, J lost 0 bases, and 11 bases lay in between. The germline CDR1 and CDR2 sequences are SQVTM and ANQGSEA. This CDR3 is built from 15 residues. J is TRBJ1-1 and V is TRBV29-1; possibly TRBD1 for D (5 bases). The sample here was CD4+ or CD8+ T cells sorted from blood, taken in a trial of the OX40 agonist ivuxolimab. This sequence was found in an adult with an advanced solid tumor such as melanoma, head and neck, liver or kidney cancer. The DNA for the CDR3 is TGCAGCGTTGAAGAAGAGCAGGGAATGAACACTGAAGCTTTCTTT. The encoded protein is CSVEEEQGMNTEAFF.